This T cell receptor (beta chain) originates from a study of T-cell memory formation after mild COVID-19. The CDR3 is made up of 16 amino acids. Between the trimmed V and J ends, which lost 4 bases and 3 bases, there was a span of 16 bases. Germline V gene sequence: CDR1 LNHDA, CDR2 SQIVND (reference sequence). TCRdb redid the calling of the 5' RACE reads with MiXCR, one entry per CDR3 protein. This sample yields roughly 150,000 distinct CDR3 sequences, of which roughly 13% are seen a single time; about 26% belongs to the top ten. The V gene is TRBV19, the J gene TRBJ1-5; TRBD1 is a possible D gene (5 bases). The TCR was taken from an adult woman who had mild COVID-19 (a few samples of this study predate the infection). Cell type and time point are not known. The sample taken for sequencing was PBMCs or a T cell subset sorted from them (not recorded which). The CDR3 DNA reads TGTGCCAGTAGTACCCCAGGGCAGGTTCTCAATCAGCCCCAGCATTTT. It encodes CASSTPGQVLNQPQHF.